This TCR beta chain was documented in a study of cytomegalovirus exposure and HLA in healthy donors. Study overall: The same platform as the approximately 670 first-cohort repertoires was used for the roughly 130 validation repertoires, a later analysis reported. Findings of the study overall: Confirmation in vitro established that a few CMV-associated chains were specific for CMV antigens.

From germline, CDR1 is SGHDT and CDR2 YYEEEE. V lost 2 bases, J lost 2 bases, and 1 base stayed unmatched. The CDR3 sequence is 14 residues long. Note on this clone: Its specificity is not known.

Using immunoSEQ multiplex PCR, the repertoire was profiled, and TCRdb retains in-frame clones only, with some absent. In the table there are 250,000 or so clones, 90% of which are singletons. The sample was PBMCs. The sequence derives from a woman under 30 in good health and CMV-seronegative. The chain is built from TRBV5-6 and TRBJ1-3; 7 nucleotides line up with TRBD1. CDR3 protein: CASSFGTAGNTIYF. CDR3 sequence (DNA): TGTGCCAGCAGCTTCGGGACAGCTGGAAACACCATATATTTT.